This entry lists 17 T cell receptor beta chains sequenced from one sample in a study of beta chain features in type 1 diabetes (dated by TCRdb to the late 2010s). Libraries were constructed by the immunoSEQ multiplex PCR assay. All of the isolated RNA was reverse transcribed with the High Capacity cDNA Reverse Transcription Kit, so expressed TCRB transcripts were sequenced. TCRdb limited this immuneACCESS table to in-frame rearrangements with V and J called. A share of clones is missing; checked studies link under half to unresolved V genes, and the rest is unexplained. The table for this sample lists around 150,000 clones; roughly 8.1% of them were counted only once. About 0.6% of the sample comes from the top ten. Sequenced input: central memory CD4+ T cells from blood. The receptors derive from a man aged 18 to 30 in good health.

The table lists this clone with many counts. The chain combines TRBV30 with TRBJ2-7; TRBD2 aligns across 8 bases. Germline V gene lookup returns CDR1 GTSNPN and CDR2 SVGIG (reference sequence). This CDR3 comprises 14 residues. J was trimmed by 0 bases and V by 2 bases; bases with no gene match: 3. The CDR3 DNA is TGTGCCTGGAGTAAAGCGGGAGTCTCCTACGAGCAGTACTTC. This translates into CAWSKAGVSYEQYF.

The J gene is TRBJ2-7, the V gene TRBV25-1; D is perhaps TRBD1 (5 bases). Germline V gene data show CDR1 as MGHDK and CDR2 as SYGVNS. The V end was cut by 7 bases, the J end by 2 bases, with 15 bases between. The length of the CDR3 is 14 residues. The CDR3, as DNA: TGTGCCAGCACAGGGTCGACAGTAACCTACGAGCAGTACTTC. Translation gives CASTGSTVTYEQYF.

This chain uses TRBV29-1 with TRBJ1-2; 8 bases map to TRBD1. Germline CDR1 reads SQVTM; CDR2 reads ANQGSEA. The length of the CDR3 is 16 residues. With 4 bases clipped from V and 6 bases from J, the junction kept 16 bases outside the gene matches. The CDR3 DNA follows: TGCAGCGTTGCCCCCACCGGGACAGGAGGGGGTCATGGCTACACCTTC. Amino acids: CSVAPTGTGGGHGYTF.

This clone appeared a few times. The chain is built from TRBV11-2 and TRBJ2-7; D not resolved. This CDR3 is 13 amino acids long. V dropped 1 base and J dropped 5 bases, with 9 bases sitting between them. Germline V gene sequence: CDR1 SGHAT, CDR2 FQNNGV. CDR3 loop: CASSLGLRHEQYF. The CDR3 DNA reads as TGTGCCAGCAGCTTAGGGTTGCGCCACGAGCAGTACTTC.

The rearrangement uses TRBV10-3 and TRBJ1-1; the match to TRBD1 covers 7 bases. CDR3 length equals 14 residues. From germline, CDR1 is ENHRY and CDR2 SYGVKD. Trimming removed 6 bases from V and 3 bases from J; junction bases left unmatched: 7. CDR3 sequence (DNA): TGTGCCATCAGGATCCGGGACAGAGACACTGAAGCTTTCTTT. Translated: CAIRIRDRDTEAFF.

This clone was counted a few times. The chain combines TRBV4-3 with TRBJ1-5; a weak D match, TRBD1 (5 bases). This CDR3 comprises 14 residues. CDR1 and CDR2 from the germline V gene are LGHNA and YSLEER. V was pared by 0 bases and J by 4 bases, with 7 bases between. DNA of the CDR3: TGCGCCAGCAGCCAAGATCACAGGAATCAGCCCCAGCATTTT. This sequence encodes CASSQDHRNQPQHF.

This clone was observed many times. For the CDR3, the DNA is TGTGCCTGGAGTGATCTTGGGGGGTCTTACGAGCAGTACTTC. Translated, it gives CAWSDLGGSYEQYF. V and J are TRBV30 and TRBJ2-7; TRBD2 might be the D (6 bases). The CDR3 has 14 residues. V was cut by 1 base and J by 4 bases, with 14 bases left in between. Germline CDR1 and CDR2: GTSNPN and SVGIG (reference sequence). The full variable domain, rest sourced from reference TRBV30 and TRBJ2-7, is SQTIHQWPATLVQPVGSPLSLECTVEGTSNPNLYWYRQAAGRGLQLLFYSVGIGQISSEVPQNLSASRPQDRQFILSSKKLLLSDSGFYLCAWSDLGGSYEQYFGPGTRLTVT.

This clone appeared a few times. The rearrangement links TRBV5-1 to TRBJ2-5, with 8 bases aligning to TRBD2. V lost 4 bases, J lost 1 base, and 6 bases stayed unmatched. The CDR3 is made up of 15 amino acids. Germline CDR1 and CDR2: SGHRS and YFSETQ. CDR3 protein: CASSTGSGAQETQYF. DNA of the CDR3: TGCGCCAGCAGCACGGGTAGCGGGGCCCAAGAGACCCAGTACTTC.

This clone was counted at least ten times. The V call is TRBV7-2, the J call TRBJ2-3; D gene uncertain. Per germline, CDR1 SGHTA and CDR2 FQGNSA. V lost 1 base, J lost 2 bases, and 10 bases lay in between. This CDR3 region has 15 residues. The CDR3 DNA follows: TGTGCCAGCAGCTTAGGAGACACCAACACAGATACGCAGTATTTT. Protein sequence: CASSLGDTNTDTQYF.

This clone came up many times. The chain combines TRBV18 with TRBJ2-5; 8 positions agree with TRBD2. The CDR3 loop spans 17 amino acids. CDR1 and CDR2 (germline): KGHSH, LQKENI. Trimming took 0 bases from V and 7 from J; bases not matched to a gene: 13. The CDR3 DNA reads as TGTGCCAGCTCACCACCGGTGATGATGGATCGGGAGGGGACCCAGTACTTC. It encodes CASSPPVMMDREGTQYF.

This clone was seen more than once but under ten times. This chain uses TRBV30 with TRBJ1-5, with 7 nucleotides matching TRBD1. V shed 3 bases and J 3 bases; nucleotides not matched to a gene: 11. Germline V gene data show CDR1 as GTSNPN and CDR2 as SVGIG (reference sequence). The CDR3 contains 16 residues. CDR3 region: CAWSVSRQGNNQPQHF. For the CDR3, the DNA is TGTGCCTGGAGCGTAAGCAGACAGGGAAACAATCAGCCCCAGCATTTT. Based on the CDR3 plus reference TRBV30 and TRBJ1-5, the full variable domain is SQTIHQWPATLVQPVGSPLSLECTVEGTSNPNLYWYRQAAGRGLQLLFYSVGIGQISSEVPQNLSASRPQDRQFILSSKKLLLSDSGFYLCAWSVSRQGNNQPQHFGDGTRLSIL.

This clone was recorded a few times. The chain combines TRBV7-2 with TRBJ1-5, with D perhaps TRBD1 (5 bases). V was clipped by 5 bases and J by 3 bases, with 11 bases between them. Looked up from germline, CDR1 is SGHTA and CDR2 is FQGNSA. The CDR3 spans 14 residues. The CDR3 region is CASSAGRVNQPQHF. The CDR3 DNA is TGTGCCAGCAGCGCAGGGCGAGTCAATCAGCCCCAGCATTTT.

The genes are TRBV5-1 and TRBJ2-2, with TRBD1 as a possible D gene (5 bases). Germline V gene lookup returns CDR1 SGHRS and CDR2 YFSETQ. The V end was cut by 0 bases, the J end by 7 bases, with 16 bases between. The CDR3 runs to 16 residues. CDR3 sequence: CASSLGRGAGHGELFF. The CDR3 region has the DNA TGCGCCAGCAGCTTGGGAAGGGGCGCCGGTCACGGGGAGCTGTTTTTT. The whole variable domain, remainder taken from reference TRBV5-1 and TRBJ2-2, is KAGVTQTPRYLIKTRGQQVTLSCSPISGHRSVSWYQQTPGQGLQFLFEYFSETQRNKGNFPGRFSGRQFSNSRSEMNVSTLELGDSALYLCASSLGRGAGHGELFFGEGSRLTVL.

This clone came up a few times. The V gene is TRBV19, the J gene TRBJ2-2, with no clear D. CDR1 and CDR2 from the germline V gene are LNHDA and SQIVND (reference sequence). This CDR3 contains 12 residues. With 5 bases removed from V and 3 bases from J, the gap between germline ends came to 4 bases. The CDR3 coding sequence is TGTGCCAGTAGTCAGGACACCGGGGAGCTGTTTTTT. Protein product: CASSQDTGELFF.

In its sample, this clone was seen a few times. The rearrangement uses TRBV4-3 and TRBJ1-2; no definite D call. Per the germline V gene, CDR1 is LGHNA and CDR2 is YSLEER. This CDR3 region has 16 residues. V was pared by 0 bases and J by 6 bases, with 17 bases between. CDR3 coding DNA: TGCGCCAGCAGCCAAGATATGGGCCGGGGTTGGGATGGCTACACCTTC. Encoded protein: CASSQDMGRGWDGYTF.

This chain links TRBV11-2 with TRBJ2-5; a possible D gene is TRBD1 (6 bases). Between the trimmed V and J ends, which lost 5 bases and 2 bases, there was a span of 15 bases. This CDR3 has 15 residues. Germline-derived CDR1 and CDR2 are SGHAT and FQNNGV. The CDR3 here is CASSLGAQRQETQYF. The DNA of the CDR3 is TGTGCCAGCAGCCTGGGGGCCCAGCGACAAGAGACCCAGTACTTC.

The rearrangement uses TRBV30 and TRBJ1-4, with D perhaps TRBD1 (5 bases). Germline lookup yields CDR1 GTSNPN and CDR2 SVGIG (reference sequence). There are 15 residues in the CDR3. Trimming left V 5 bases short and J 0 bases short, with 13 bases between. CDR3 in DNA: TGTGCCTGGGGGGGAGGACTTGCAACTAATGAAAAACTGTTTTTT. It is translated as CAWGGGLATNEKLFF.